A selection of T cell receptor beta chains follows, all from one sample in a study of cytomegalovirus exposure and HLA in healthy donors. Profiled with immunoSEQ multiplex PCR; TCRdb holds only in-frame clones, not every one. The sample includes 150,000 or so clones, 85% of them seen just once. Sequences were obtained from PBMCs. The source of these receptors is a man between 25 and 39 years old in good health and CMV-seropositive. CDR3s include the opening cysteine and the closing phenylalanine or tryptophan. The D gene is left open where the match is weak. A clone size is listed for some rows: how often the clone was seen (once, few, many), or a class if it is expanded.

j_gene: TRBJ1-5
d_gene: TRBD1
v_gene: TRBV30
abundance: .
CDR3nt: TGTGCCTGGCGGGACAGGGATGGCAATCAGCCCCAGCATTTT
CDR3aa: CAWRDRDGNQPQHF

j_gene: TRBJ2-7
d_gene: .
v_gene: TRBV6-5
abundance: .
CDR3nt: TGTGCCAGCAGTTACTCGAGGGTGAGGGGGTCTTACGAGCAGTACTTC
CDR3aa: CASSYSRVRGSYEQYF

j_gene: TRBJ1-3
d_gene: TRBD1
v_gene: TRBV6-5
abundance: few
CDR3nt: TGTGCCAGCAGCCCCGGGACAGGAGCTGGAAACACCATATATTTT
CDR3aa: CASSPGTGAGNTIYF

j_gene: TRBJ1-3
d_gene: TRBD1
v_gene: TRBV7-7
abundance: .
CDR3nt: TGTGCTAGCAGCTTGGGGACCAGGGGGGCAGGAAACACCATATATTTT
CDR3aa: CASSLGTRGAGNTIYF

j_gene: TRBJ1-2
d_gene: .
v_gene: TRBV9
abundance: few
CDR3nt: TGTGCCAGCAGCGTACAGGGTAACTATGGCTACACCTTC
CDR3aa: CASSVQGNYGYTF

j_gene: TRBJ2-2
d_gene: TRBD2
v_gene: TRBV29-1
abundance: .
CDR3nt: TGCAGCGTCAAGACTAGCGGGGGCCTGAACACCGGGGAGCTGTTTTTT
CDR3aa: CSVKTSGGLNTGELFF

j_gene: TRBJ1-1
d_gene: TRBD1
v_gene: TRBV7-6
abundance: .
CDR3nt: TGTGCCAGCAGCTTCCCGGGACAGGGTTTCGGGAACACTGAAGCTTTCTTT
CDR3aa: CASSFPGQGFGNTEAFF

j_gene: TRBJ2-7
d_gene: TRBD2
v_gene: TRBV7-2
abundance: .
CDR3nt: TGTGCCAGCAGCTTAGGGCTAGCGGGGGGACTCCCCTACGAGCAGTACTTC
CDR3aa: CASSLGLAGGLPYEQYF

j_gene: TRBJ1-2
d_gene: .
v_gene: TRBV5-1
abundance: few
CDR3nt: TGCGCCAGCAGCGCAGAGGTCACTGGGGGCTACACCTTC
CDR3aa: CASSAEVTGGYTF

j_gene: TRBJ2-1
d_gene: TRBD1
v_gene: TRBV4-3
abundance: .
CDR3nt: TGCGCCAGCAGCCCCTACAGGGGGGCCTACAATGAGCAGTTCTTC
CDR3aa: CASSPYRGAYNEQFF

j_gene: TRBJ2-2
d_gene: .
v_gene: TRBV9
abundance: .
CDR3nt: TGTGCCAGCAGCGTACCGGGGACCGGGGAGCTGTTTTTT
CDR3aa: CASSVPGTGELFF

j_gene: TRBJ2-7
d_gene: .
v_gene: TRBV6-1
abundance: .
CDR3nt: TGTGCCAGCAGCCCCTACTCCTACGAGCAGTACTTC
CDR3aa: CASSPYSYEQYF

j_gene: TRBJ1-5
d_gene: .
v_gene: TRBV6-5
abundance: .
CDR3nt: TGTGCCAGCAGTTACACCCTGGGGGCTCAGCCCCAGCATTTT
CDR3aa: CASSYTLGAQPQHF

j_gene: TRBJ2-3
d_gene: TRBD2
v_gene: TRBV27
abundance: .
CDR3nt: TGTGCCAGTACACCTACTAGCGGGGGGGCTCCCACAGATACGCAGTATTTT
CDR3aa: CASTPTSGGAPTDTQYF

j_gene: TRBJ2-7
d_gene: .
v_gene: TRBV7-6
abundance: .
CDR3nt: TGTGCCAGCAGCTTAAGGGGGTCCGAGCAGTACTTC
CDR3aa: CASSLRGSEQYF

j_gene: TRBJ1-1
d_gene: TRBD1
v_gene: TRBV27
abundance: .
CDR3nt: TGTGCCAGCAGTGGATTGACAGGGTCCTTTACGGACACTGAAGCTTTCTTT
CDR3aa: CASSGLTGSFTDTEAFF

j_gene: TRBJ1-1
d_gene: .
v_gene: TRBV2
abundance: .
CDR3nt: TGTGCCAGCATGGCGAACACTGAAGCTTTCTTT
CDR3aa: CASMANTEAFF

j_gene: TRBJ2-4
d_gene: .
v_gene: TRBV15
abundance: .
CDR3nt: TGTGCCACCAGCACAGGACAGCGAAACATTCAGTACTTC
CDR3aa: CATSTGQRNIQYF

j_gene: TRBJ2-2
d_gene: .
v_gene: TRBV9
abundance: once
CDR3nt: TGTGCCAGCGAGGGAAGAGGAGAGAACACCGGGGAGCTGTTTTTT
CDR3aa: CASEGRGENTGELFF

j_gene: TRBJ2-7
d_gene: .
v_gene: TRBV18
abundance: .
CDR3nt: TGTGCCAGCTCTCCTCCCCCCCCCTACGAGCAGTACTTC
CDR3aa: CASSPPPPYEQYF

j_gene: TRBJ2-7
d_gene: TRBD1
v_gene: TRBV6-5
abundance: .
CDR3nt: TGTGCCAGCAAGAGACAGGGGTCGGACGAGCAGTACTTC
CDR3aa: CASKRQGSDEQYF

j_gene: TRBJ2-1
d_gene: TRBD2
v_gene: TRBV7-9
abundance: once
CDR3nt: TGTGCCAGCAGCTTCGGACTAGCGGGGGCGTATGAGCAGTTCTTC
CDR3aa: CASSFGLAGAYEQFF

j_gene: TRBJ2-1
d_gene: TRBD2
v_gene: TRBV15
abundance: .
CDR3nt: TGTGCCACCAGCAGAATCAGACTAGCGGGGGGGCAGGATGAGCAGTTCTTC
CDR3aa: CATSRIRLAGGQDEQFF

j_gene: TRBJ2-2
d_gene: .
v_gene: TRBV12-5
abundance: .
CDR3nt: TGTGCTAGTGGCGTATTCTCCGGGGAGCTGTTTTTT
CDR3aa: CASGVFSGELFF

j_gene: TRBJ2-7
d_gene: .
v_gene: TRBV4-1
abundance: .
CDR3nt: TGCGCCAGCAGCCAACACAGGGTTACCTACGAGCAGTACTTC
CDR3aa: CASSQHRVTYEQYF

j_gene: TRBJ2-3
d_gene: TRBD2
v_gene: TRBV5-1
abundance: .
CDR3nt: TGCGCCAGCAGCCACGGCGTAAGGCTAGCGGGGGGGCTAATAGATACGCAGTATTTT
CDR3aa: CASSHGVRLAGGLIDTQYF

j_gene: TRBJ1-3
d_gene: .
v_gene: TRBV9
abundance: .
CDR3nt: TGTGCCAGCAGCGTAGAGACAGTTCGTTCTGGAAACACCATATATTTT
CDR3aa: CASSVETVRSGNTIYF

j_gene: TRBJ2-7
d_gene: .
v_gene: TRBV6-1
abundance: once
CDR3nt: TGTGCCAGCAGTGATAGCTCCTCCTACGAGCAGTACTTC
CDR3aa: CASSDSSSYEQYF